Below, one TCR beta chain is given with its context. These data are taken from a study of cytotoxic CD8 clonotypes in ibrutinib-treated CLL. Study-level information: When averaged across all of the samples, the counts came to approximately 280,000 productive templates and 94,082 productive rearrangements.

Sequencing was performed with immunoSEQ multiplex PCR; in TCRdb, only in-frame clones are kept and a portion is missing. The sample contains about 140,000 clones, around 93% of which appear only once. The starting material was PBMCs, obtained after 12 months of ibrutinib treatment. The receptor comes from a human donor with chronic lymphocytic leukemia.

The CDR3 coding sequence is TGCGCCAGCAGCGCGGACAGGGTCTACAATGAGCAGTTCTTC. Translating it yields CASSADRVYNEQFF. The rearrangement uses TRBV5-1 and TRBJ2-1, with 8 bases aligning to TRBD1. The ends lost 4 bases at V and 3 bases at J; junction bases unmatched: 3. The CDR3 covers 14 residues. Germline V gives CDR1 SGHRS, CDR2 YFSETQ.